This T cell receptor (beta chain) was found in a study of T cell changes during pregnancy in multiple sclerosis. This CDR3 contains 13 residues. Germline CDR1 reads MNHNS; CDR2 reads SASEGT. Trimming pared 10 bases from V and 4 bases from J, leaving 11 bases between. Sequenced by immunoSEQ multiplex PCR; TCRdb stores in-frame clones only, minus some. The data contain some 74,000 clones, roughly 90% of them seen just once; the ten biggest clones take up approximately 4%. The clonotype was recovered from a female donor in good health, enrolled as a control in a pregnancy study. Sequenced material: peripheral blood, taken after pregnancy. The chain carries TRBV6-1 and TRBJ1-6, with unresolved D. The CDR3 here is CATLDWYNSPLHF. CDR3 in DNA: TGTGCCACCTTAGACTGGTATAATTCACCCCTCCACTTT.